The 10 T cell receptor beta chains below were found in one sample sequenced in a study of blood T cell repertoires in COVID-19. TCRdb keeps only in-frame clones here, not all; method: immunoSEQ multiplex PCR. The data show over 120,000 clones, around 83% seen once. The sequencing sample was made of peripheral blood. Source of these receptors: a man between 60 and 70 years old with active or convalescent COVID-19.

This chain connects TRBV13 to TRBJ1-2, with a possible D match to TRBD1 (6 bases). The CDR3 sequence is 13 residues long. Germline CDR1 is PRHDT and CDR2 is FYEKMQ (reference sequence). V was clipped by 5 bases and J by 8 bases, with 15 bases between them. CDR3 amino acids: CASSPRQVWGYTF. The CDR3 coding sequence is TGTGCCAGCAGCCCGAGACAGGTGTGGGGCTACACCTTC.

The genes are TRBV14 and TRBJ1-2, with D maybe TRBD1 (5 bases). V lost 1 base and J 8 bases, leaving 17 bases between the germline ends. The CDR3 is 15 amino acids. The germline V gene encodes CDR1 SGHDN and CDR2 FVKESK. DNA for the CDR3: TGTGCCAGCAGCCAAGTCCCGTCTGGAGGGGAAGGCTACACCTTC. This gives the protein CASSQVPSGGEGYTF.

The chain carries TRBV24-1 and TRBJ2-1; TRBD1 matches at 7 bases. V lost 5 bases, J lost 10 bases, and 7 bases stayed unmatched. This CDR3 spans 13 amino acids. Germline CDR1 KGHDR, CDR2 SFDVKD. This CDR3 is CATSVQGVGEQFF. The CDR3 nucleotides are TGTGCCACCAGTGTCCAGGGGGTAGGAGAGCAGTTCTTC.

This clone is a singleton in its sample. The rearrangement joins TRBV10-3 to TRBJ1-1, with a weak D call TRBD1 (6 bases). The germline V gene encodes CDR1 ENHRY and CDR2 SYGVKD. The CDR3 runs 12 residues. V was shortened by 5 bases and J by 3 bases, with 7 bases between the two germline ends. The CDR3 bases are TGTGCCATCAGTCAGGGGTACACTGAAGCTTTCTTT. Translated, it gives CAISQGYTEAFF.

This rearrangement joins TRBV4-3 to TRBJ2-6; 7 positions match TRBD1. This CDR3 is built from 19 residues. Germline V lookup: CDR1 LGHNA, CDR2 YSLEER. V was clipped by 2 bases and J by 1 base; unmatched bases: 11. The CDR3 sequence is CASSQSFGTDYSGANVLTF. The CDR3 DNA follows: TGCGCCAGCAGCCAAAGCTTCGGGACAGACTATTCTGGGGCCAACGTCCTGACTTTC.

The CDR3 nucleotides read TGTGCTAGTGGTTTGGTAATTCCAGGCGGGGAGCTGTTTTTT. As protein: CASGLVIPGGELFF. The V gene is TRBV12-5, the J gene TRBJ2-2; unclear D gene. The length of the CDR3 is 14 residues. V lost 0 bases and J lost 7, with 9 bases in between. Per germline, CDR1 LGHNT and CDR2 FRNRAP. The full variable domain, in which reference TRBV12-5 and TRBJ2-2 provide the parts outside the CDR3, is DARVTQTPRHKVTEMGQEVTMRCQPILGHNTVFWYRQTMMQGLELLAYFRNRAPLDDSGMPKDRFSAEMPDATLATLKIQPSEPRDSAVYFCASGLVIPGGELFFGEGSRLTVL.

V and J are TRBV12-5 and TRBJ1-2; tentative D call: TRBD1 (5 bases). Germline CDR1 is LGHNT and CDR2 is FRNRAP. V was cut by 5 bases and J by 5 bases, with 18 bases left in between. This CDR3 comprises 15 residues. The CDR3 bases are TGTGCTAGTGGTCCGACGGGCAGGGTCGGTTATGGCTACACCTTC. Translated: CASGPTGRVGYGYTF.

The J gene is TRBJ2-7, the V gene TRBV6-5; D is possibly TRBD1 (6 bases). Trimming stripped 4 bases from V and 1 base from J, with 8 bases between. Germline V gene data show CDR1 as MNHEY and CDR2 as SVGAGI. This CDR3 is 13 amino acids long. The CDR3 spells CASSFGQSYEQYF. The CDR3 DNA is TGTGCCAGCAGTTTCGGACAGTCCTACGAGCAGTACTTC.

The chain recombines TRBV6-6 with TRBJ2-1; D may be TRBD1 (6 bases). Trimming shortened V by 6 bases and J by 0 bases, and 12 bases separated the two germline ends. This CDR3 region has 15 residues. The germline gives CDR1 MNHNY, CDR2 SVGAGI (reference sequence). The CDR3 DNA follows: TGTGCCAGCAGCCCAGGGGCGATCTCCTACAATGAGCAGTTCTTC. As protein: CASSPGAISYNEQFF.

The V gene is TRBV10-3, the J gene TRBJ1-1; D might be TRBD1 (5 bases). CDR3 length: 13 residues. The germline CDR1 and CDR2 sequences are ENHRY and SYGVKD. Trimming removed 7 bases at V and 4 bases at J, with 13 bases between. The CDR3 sequence: CAITATESTEAFF. In DNA, the CDR3 is TGTGCCATCACTGCGACAGAAAGCACTGAAGCTTTCTTT.